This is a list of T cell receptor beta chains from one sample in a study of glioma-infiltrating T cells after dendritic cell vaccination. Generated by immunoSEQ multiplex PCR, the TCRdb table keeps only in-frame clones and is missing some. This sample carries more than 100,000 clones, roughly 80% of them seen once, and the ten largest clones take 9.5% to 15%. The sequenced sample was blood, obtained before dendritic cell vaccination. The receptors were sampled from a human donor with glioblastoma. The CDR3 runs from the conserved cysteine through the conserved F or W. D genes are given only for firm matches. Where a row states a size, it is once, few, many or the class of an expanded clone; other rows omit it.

CASAGTASNQPQHF,TGTGCCAGCGCTGGGACAGCAAGCAATCAGCCCCAGCATTTT,.,TRBJ1-5,TRBV2,TRBD1
CASSSYNRRNTEAFF,TGTGCCAGCAGCTCTTACAACAGGCGGAACACTGAAGCTTTCTTT,.,TRBJ1-1,TRBV7-2,.
CAISEFGIYEQYF,TGTGCCATCAGTGAATTCGGGATCTACGAGCAGTACTTC,.,TRBJ2-7,TRBV10-3,.
CASSPGLRGTEAFF,TGTGCCAGCAGTCCAGGACTCCGGGGCACTGAAGCTTTCTTT,few,TRBJ1-1,TRBV6-5,.
CASSLFPSSFHRGAQPQHF,TGTGCCAGCAGTTTATTCCCAAGCTCCTTCCACAGGGGGGCTCAGCCCCAGCATTTT,many,TRBJ1-5,TRBV27,TRBD1
CASSFFRGGEVAANYGYTF,TGTGCCAGCAGCTTTTTTCGAGGGGGCGAGGTAGCGGCTAACTATGGCTACACCTTC,.,TRBJ1-2,TRBV12-1,.
CASSSYYEQYF,TGTGCCAGCAGCTCGTACTACGAGCAGTACTTC,.,TRBJ2-7,TRBV7-9,.
CASSRGAEAFF,TGTGCCAGCAGCAGGGGCGCTGAAGCTTTCTTT,.,TRBJ1-1,TRBV11-2,.
CASSYSPGGYGYTF,TGTGCCAGCAGTTACTCTCCGGGTGGCTATGGCTACACCTTC,.,TRBJ1-2,TRBV6-5,.
CSGGDGNTEAFF,TGCAGCGGGGGGGACGGAAACACTGAAGCTTTCTTT,.,TRBJ1-1,TRBV29-1,.
CASREPGPGQGEYEQYF,TGCGCCAGCAGAGAACCCGGTCCGGGACAGGGTGAATACGAGCAGTACTTC,.,TRBJ2-7,TRBV23-1,TRBD1
CASSYQASYEQYF,TGTGCCAGTAGTTACCAGGCTTCCTACGAGCAGTACTTC,.,TRBJ2-7,TRBV19,.
CASSVGGRNTEAFF,TGTGCCAGCAGCGTAGGTGGGAGGAACACTGAAGCTTTCTTT,once,TRBJ1-1,TRBV9,.
CASTPAPSNTGELFF,TGTGCCAGCACCCCAGCCCCTAGCAACACCGGGGAGCTGTTTTTT,once,TRBJ2-2,TRBV2,.
CASSLTGYEQYF,TGTGCCAGCAGCTTGACCGGCTACGAGCAGTACTTC,.,TRBJ2-7,TRBV5-7,.
CASSLQGKPYEQYF,TGTGCCAGCAGCTTACAGGGGAAACCCTACGAGCAGTACTTC,.,TRBJ2-7,TRBV5-4,TRBD1
CASSQGGGWVADTQYF,TGCGCCAGCAGCCAGGGCGGGGGCTGGGTGGCAGATACGCAGTATTTT,.,TRBJ2-3,TRBV4-1,.
CASSSQGRGAGGYTF,TGTGCCAGCAGTTCACAGGGTCGGGGGGCAGGGGGCTACACCTTC,.,TRBJ1-2,TRBV27,.
CASSQDVYGSGGSSYEQYF,TGCGCCAGCAGCCAAGACGTCTATGGTAGCGGGGGATCATCCTACGAGCAGTACTTC,.,TRBJ2-7,TRBV4-3,TRBD2
CASGPKVIAGSRNQETQYF,TGTGCCAGCGGCCCGAAGGTGATAGCGGGGAGTCGGAACCAAGAGACCCAGTACTTC,.,TRBJ2-5,TRBV7-9,TRBD2
CASSPGQGNSYTF,TGTGCCAGCAGTCCCGGACAGGGAAACAGCTACACCTTC,.,TRBJ1-2,TRBV7-3,TRBD1
CASSSTSDRGGGYTF,TGTGCCAGCAGCTCTACGTCGGACAGGGGGGGAGGCTACACCTTC,.,TRBJ1-2,TRBV7-2,TRBD1
CASSLEYSPPFRNEQFF,TGTGCCAGCAGCTTAGAGTATTCCCCACCGTTTCGGAATGAGCAGTTCTTC,.,TRBJ2-1,TRBV11-3,.
CASSQLWGGGTDTQYF,TGTGCCAGCAGCCAATTGTGGGGGGGAGGAACAGATACGCAGTATTTT,few,TRBJ2-3,TRBV7-2,TRBD2
CASTGTAGELFF,TGTGCCAGCACCGGGACAGCCGGGGAGCTGTTTTTT,.,TRBJ2-2,TRBV25-1,TRBD1
CASSSPLPPRTDTQYF,TGTGCCAGCAGCTCCCCCCTCCCCCCTCGCACAGATACGCAGTATTTT,.,TRBJ2-3,TRBV7-9,.
CASSHERSSSYEQYF,TGTGCCAGCAGCCACGAAAGGTCTAGCTCCTACGAGCAGTACTTC,many,TRBJ2-7,TRBV7-9,.
CANGRVSNRDGQYF,TGTGCCAACGGCCGGGTCTCCAATAGAGACGGGCAGTACTTC,.,TRBJ2-7,TRBV2,.